A single T cell receptor beta chain is shown here with its context. The antigen is unknown. This sample includes further DNA sequences coding for the same CDR3. CD45RO/CCR7/CD25/CD127/CD95/CD27 separated CD4+ naive, central memory, regulatory and stem cell-like memory cells by sorting. This entry belongs to a study of beta chain features in type 1 diabetes. Turning to the study itself: Similarity in age, gender and cell yields was seen between patients and healthy donors. There were 90 million to 110 million sorted cells examined across all samples. Overall study results and limits: PCR, the amplification step, might favor shorter templates, equally in patients and controls. In all four CD4+ subsets, TCRB CDR3 length was significantly, moderately reduced in type 1 diabetes.

The CDR3 runs to 13 residues. The V segment lost 1 base and the J segment 5 bases; nucleotides outside the gene matches: 0. Germline-derived CDR1 and CDR2 are MDHEN and SYDVKM. Expressed TCRB transcripts were sequenced because the isolated RNA had all been reverse transcribed beforehand. Produced via immunoSEQ multiplex PCR; TCRdb's table is partial and in-frame only. The sample shows a few hundred thousand clones, about 14% of them seen only once. Sample: naive CD4+ T cells from blood. The rearrangement links TRBV28 to TRBJ2-5; TRBD2 aligns across 8 bases. The clonotype was recovered from a woman aged 18-29 years with type 1 diabetes. In DNA form, the CDR3 reads TGTGCCAGCAGTTTATCGGGAGGGGAGACCCAGTACTTC. Residues: CASSLSGGETQYF.